Following are 18 T cell receptor beta chains from one sample sequenced in a study of response to subunit inactivated influenza vaccine. TCRdb reprocessed the RT-PCR reads via MiXCR and lists one record per CDR3 protein. The sample carries over 800,000 distinct CDR3 sequences, around 21% recorded once. This specimen consisted of PBMCs from blood, obtained roughly 5 days after vaccination. These receptors were obtained from a man aged 50-60 years who received an inactivated influenza vaccine.

The chain has TRBV7-9 and TRBJ2-2; maybe TRBD1 (6 bases). Germline values: CDR1 SEHNR, CDR2 FQNEAQ (reference sequence). With 5 bases removed from V and 1 base from J, the gap between germline ends came to 11 bases. The CDR3 has 15 residues. Written as DNA, the CDR3 is TGTGCCAGCAGCAAGGACAGCTTGAACACCGGGGAGCTGTTTTTT. It translates to CASSKDSLNTGELFF. The full variable domain, in which reference TRBV7-9 and TRBJ2-2 provide the parts outside the CDR3, is DTGVSQNPRHKITKRGQNVTFRCDPISEHNRLYWYRQTLGQGPEFLTYFQNEAQLEKSRLLSDRFSAERPKGSFSTLEIQRTEQGDSAMYLCASSKDSLNTGELFFGEGSRLTVL.

This clonotype has more than one count but fewer than ten. The chain joins TRBV7-2 to TRBJ2-2, with 8 bases that match TRBD1. CDR3 length: 17 residues. The germline V gene has CDR1 SGHTA and CDR2 FQGNSA. V was pared by 1 base and J by 5 bases, with 9 bases of the junction left unmatched. The CDR3 is CASSLGADRGGTGELFF. The CDR3 region has the DNA TGTGCCAGCAGCTTAGGGGCCGACAGGGGAGGAACCGGGGAGCTGTTTTTT.

The V and J genes are TRBV3-1 and TRBJ2-5; D not resolved. This CDR3 is 14 amino acids long. Germline-derived CDR1 and CDR2 are LGHDT and YNNKEL (reference sequence). Trimming took 5 bases from V and 2 from J, leaving 12 bases between them. CDR3: CASSSPPTQETQYF. The CDR3, as DNA: TGTGCCAGCAGCTCGCCTCCTACACAAGAGACCCAGTACTTC.

This clonotype occurred a few times. The genes are TRBV24-1 and TRBJ2-3; 10 bases map to TRBD2. Germline CDR1 and CDR2: KGHDR and SFDVKD. Trimming at V came to 0 bases and at J to 3 bases, leaving 2 bases not matched to a gene. The length of the CDR3 is 16 residues. The CDR3 nucleotides read TGTGCCACCAGTGATTTGCTAGCGGGAGAAACAGATACGCAGTATTTT. This encodes CATSDLLAGETDTQYF.

Written as DNA, the CDR3 is TGCAGTGCTAGAGCGGGAGGGCCTTCGAGCGAGCAGTACTTC. Its translation: CSARAGGPSSEQYF. V gene TRBV20-1 combines with J gene TRBJ2-7; 8 nucleotides align to TRBD2. Germline loops: CDR1 DFQATT, CDR2 SNEGSKA (reference sequence). The CDR3 extends over 14 amino acids. The V segment lost 1 base and the J segment 6 bases; nucleotides outside the gene matches: 8.

This chain joins TRBV6-1 and TRBJ2-7; 10 nucleotides align to TRBD1. The V and J ends lost 8 bases and 4 bases, in that order; junction bases with no gene match: 5. The CDR3 has 13 amino acids. Germline loops: CDR1 MNHNS, CDR2 SASEGT. The CDR3 spells CASVRDRGYEQYF. The CDR3 coding sequence is TGTGCCAGCGTCCGGGACAGGGGTTACGAGCAGTACTTC.

CDR3 sequence reads: CASKDRERGKLFF. CDR3 coding DNA: TGTGCCAGCAAGGATAGGGAAAGAGGAAAACTGTTTTTT. The chain joins TRBV6-1 to TRBJ1-4; D call uncertain. Germline values: CDR1 MNHNS, CDR2 SASEGT. Trimming shortened V by 7 bases and J by 10 bases, and 16 bases separated the two germline ends. The CDR3 extends over 13 amino acids.

The CDR3 DNA reads TGCGCCAGCAGCCAATGGACTAGCGGAGGCTACTCCTACGAGCAGTACTTC. It translates to CASSQWTSGGYSYEQYF. This chain links TRBV4-1 with TRBJ2-7, with 10 bases identical to TRBD2. Trimming took 2 bases from V and 0 from J; bases not matched to a gene: 7. CDR3 length: 17 residues. CDR1 and CDR2 (germline): MGHRA, YSYEKL.

This clonotype was seen only a few times. The V call is TRBV20-1, the J call TRBJ2-1; D is possibly TRBD1 (6 bases). The CDR3 totals 15 residues. Between the trimmed V and J ends, which lost 6 bases and 5 bases, there was a span of 20 bases. CDR1 and CDR2 from the germline V gene are DFQATT and SNEGSKA (reference sequence). CDR3 nucleotide sequence: TGCAGTGCCCCCCGCGCACAGGGAGTACACAATGAGCAGTTCTTC. Residues: CSAPRAQGVHNEQFF.

As DNA, the CDR3 is TGCAGCGTTGAAGGGTCTAGCGGGAGGCCCCACGAGCAGTACTTC. It encodes CSVEGSSGRPHEQYF. The J gene is TRBJ2-7, the V gene TRBV29-1; TRBD2 aligns across 11 bases. Per the germline V gene, CDR1 is SQVTM and CDR2 is ANQGSEA. The CDR3 loop spans 15 amino acids. V lost 1 base to trimming and J lost 5 bases; unmatched junction nucleotides: 7.

This clonotype was counted between two and nine times. The chain combines TRBV6-5 with TRBJ1-5; D ambiguous. V lost 0 bases to trimming and J lost 0 bases, with 15 bases between them. CDR1 MNHEY and CDR2 SVGAGI come from the germline V gene. The CDR3 is 18 residues long. For the CDR3, the DNA is TGTGCCAGCAGTTACTCGATAATGAGAGGAGATAGCAATCAGCCCCAGCATTTT. Encoded protein: CASSYSIMRGDSNQPQHF.

The J gene is TRBJ1-6, the V gene TRBV20-1; possible D gene TRBD1, 6 bases. The V gene lost 6 bases and the J gene lost 7 bases, with 13 bases spanning the gap. Germline V gene sequence: CDR1 DFQATT, CDR2 SNEGSKA (reference sequence). The CDR3 has 13 amino acids. The CDR3 sequence is CSANAQGNSPLHF. CDR3 DNA: TGCAGTGCCAACGCTCAGGGGAATTCACCCCTCCACTTT.

This clonotype was picked up a small number of times. In DNA, the CDR3 is TGTGCCAGCAGCTTTAGCGGGAGTAGGAATGAGCAGTTCTTC. Protein: CASSFSGSRNEQFF. V is TRBV7-6 and J is TRBJ2-1; TRBD2 aligns across 9 bases. Germline assignment: CDR1 SGHVS and CDR2 FNYEAQ. Trimming removed 3 bases from V and 7 bases from J; junction bases left unmatched: 4. The CDR3 sequence is 14 residues long. The complete variable domain, with remaining parts taken from reference TRBV7-6 and TRBJ2-1, reads GAGVSQSPRYKVTKRGQDVALRCDPISGHVSLYWYRQALGQGPEFLTYFNYEAQQDKSGLPNDRFSAERPEGSISTLTIQRTEQRDSAMYRCASSFSGSRNEQFFGPGTRLTVL.

This clonotype was detected only a few times. The rearrangement uses TRBV5-6 and TRBJ2-7; 12 nucleotides line up with TRBD1. The CDR3 consists of 17 residues. Germline CDR1 is SGHDT and CDR2 is YYEEEE. V dropped 0 bases and J dropped 0; count of bases not matched to a gene: 4. The CDR3 loop is CASSLARDRGPSYEQYF. In DNA form, the CDR3 reads TGTGCCAGCAGCTTGGCCCGGGACAGGGGGCCCTCCTACGAGCAGTACTTC.

Only a few counts were recorded for this clonotype. The chain joins TRBV25-1 to TRBJ2-3, with D perhaps TRBD2 (5 bases). Germline V gene lookup returns CDR1 MGHDK and CDR2 SYGVNS. The CDR3 loop spans 15 amino acids. V was pared by 8 bases and J by 2 bases, with 17 bases between. The CDR3 region has the DNA TGTGCCAGCTCGGGCGGGCCGTGGGTCACAGATACGCAGTATTTT. This gives the protein CASSGGPWVTDTQYF.

This clonotype showed up just a few times. The chain is built from TRBV4-2 and TRBJ1-5, with 7 bases matching TRBD1. The CDR3 is 15 residues long. V was clipped by 4 bases and J by 6 bases; unmatched bases: 9. The germline gives CDR1 LGHNA, CDR2 YNFKEQ. DNA for the CDR3: TGTGCCAGCAGCCTAGCCGGGACAGCGGGTCAGCCCCAGCATTTT. This codes for CASSLAGTAGQPQHF.

The CDR3 protein is CASSQDSEAAEQFF. The CDR3 nucleotides read TGCGCCAGCAGCCAAGATTCCGAAGCGGCTGAGCAGTTCTTC. The chain links TRBV4-1 to TRBJ2-1, with D possibly matching TRBD2 (5 bases). CDR3 length equals 14 residues. CDR1 and CDR2 (germline): MGHRA, YSYEKL. V shed 0 bases and J shed 9 bases, with 12 bases lying between them.

The V gene is TRBV29-1, the J gene TRBJ2-1, with TRBD2 matching over 9 bases. The CDR3 is 14 amino acids. Germline V gives CDR1 SQVTM, CDR2 ANQGSEA. V was clipped by 4 bases and J by 2 bases; unmatched bases: 3. The CDR3, as DNA: TGCAGCGTTGGAGCGGGAGGCCCCTACAATGAGCAGTTCTTC. This translates into CSVGAGGPYNEQFF.